This T cell receptor beta chain stems from a study of T cell changes during pregnancy in multiple sclerosis. Germline lookup yields CDR1 SGHNT and CDR2 YYREEE (reference sequence). CDR3 length: 16 amino acids. V lost 3 bases and J lost 1, with 13 bases in between. Measured with immunoSEQ multiplex PCR; TCRdb has only the in-frame clones, and not every one. Here the sample spans around 110,000 clones, around 90% being singletons. This chain connects TRBV5-4 to TRBJ2-2; a possible D gene is TRBD2 (6 bases). The clonotype was recovered from a female donor with multiple sclerosis, enrolled in a pregnancy study. The material was peripheral blood, obtained after pregnancy. CDR3 region: CASSWGSAGNTGELFF. The CDR3 DNA reads TGTGCCAGCAGCTGGGGCTCAGCGGGGAACACCGGGGAGCTGTTTTTT.